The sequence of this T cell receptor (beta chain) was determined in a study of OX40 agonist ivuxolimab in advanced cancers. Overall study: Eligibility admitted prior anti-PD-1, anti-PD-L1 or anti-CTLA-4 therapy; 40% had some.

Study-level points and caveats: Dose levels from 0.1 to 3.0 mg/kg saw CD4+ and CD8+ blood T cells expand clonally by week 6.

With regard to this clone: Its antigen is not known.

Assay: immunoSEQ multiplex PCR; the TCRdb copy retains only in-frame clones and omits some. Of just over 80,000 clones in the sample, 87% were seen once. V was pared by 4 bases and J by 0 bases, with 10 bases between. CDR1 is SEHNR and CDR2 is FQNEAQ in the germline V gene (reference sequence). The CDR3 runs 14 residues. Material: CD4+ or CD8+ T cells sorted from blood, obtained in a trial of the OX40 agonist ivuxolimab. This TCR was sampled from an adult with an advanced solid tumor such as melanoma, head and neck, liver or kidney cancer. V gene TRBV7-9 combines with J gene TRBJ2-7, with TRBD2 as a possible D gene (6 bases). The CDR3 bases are TGTGCCAGCAGCTCCTCCGGGGGCTCCTACGAGCAGTACGTC. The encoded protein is CASSSSGGSYEQYV.